The 10 T cell receptor beta chains presented below share a single source sample, sequenced in a study of shared T cell receptors in the human thymus. The data were produced by immunoSEQ multiplex PCR, yet TCRdb's version contains in-frame clones alone and is incomplete. Of hundreds of thousands of clones listed, approximately 87% are singletons. These data also formed part of another study, on human thymus T cells.

The sequenced material came from thymocytes. The receptors derive from a boy under two years old with a congenital heart defect.

This chain links TRBV6-5 with TRBJ1-1; D is undetermined. V gave up 5 bases and J gave up 3 bases, with 13 bases separating them. The CDR3 totals 14 residues. Germline CDR1 is MNHEY and CDR2 is SVGAGI. In DNA, the CDR3 is TGTGCCAGCAGTAAGGACGGGAGGTACACTGAAGCTTTCTTT. Translated: CASSKDGRYTEAFF.

This rearrangement joins TRBV28 to TRBJ1-5, with TRBD1 matching 8 bases. CDR1 MDHEN and CDR2 SYDVKM come from the germline V gene. The CDR3 length is 18 residues. Trimming removed 6 bases from V and 4 bases from J; junction bases left unmatched: 17. The CDR3 sequence is CASSSDPPAQGVNQPQHF. The CDR3 nucleotides read TGTGCCAGCAGCTCTGACCCCCCCGCACAGGGGGTTAATCAGCCCCAGCATTTT.

The chain couples TRBV7-8 to TRBJ2-7, with 7 positions matching TRBD1. The CDR3 totals 14 residues. Unmatched junction bases numbered 4, after V lost 2 bases and J lost 3 bases. Germline values: CDR1 SGHVS, CDR2 FQNEAQ. The CDR3 loop is CASSLTGQDYEQYF. The CDR3 nucleotides are TGTGCCAGCAGCTTAACTGGACAGGACTACGAGCAGTACTTC.

This chain uses TRBV27 with TRBJ2-1; 10 bases map to TRBD2. The CDR3 extends over 14 amino acids. Germline CDR1 is MNHEY and CDR2 is SMNVEV (reference sequence). V lost 8 bases and J lost 4; bases outside the gene matches: 5. The CDR3 DNA is TGTGCCAGCTCTCTAGCGGGGGATTACAATGAGCAGTTCTTC. This encodes CASSLAGDYNEQFF.

The chain is built from TRBV30 and TRBJ1-2; D is ambiguous. The V gene's germline CDR1 is GTSNPN and CDR2 SVGIG (reference sequence). V lost 7 bases and J 2 bases, leaving 20 bases between the germline ends. The CDR3 covers 15 residues. Here the CDR3 DNA reads TGTGCCTTTATTTCGGAGTCCAAGGAAAACTATGGCTACACCTTC. This gives the protein CAFISESKENYGYTF.

The chain combines TRBV28 with TRBJ1-2; perhaps TRBD1 as D (6 bases). This CDR3 spans 15 amino acids. Germline lookup yields CDR1 MDHEN and CDR2 SYDVKM. The V end lost 4 bases, the J end lost 6 bases, and 18 bases lay between the germline ends. DNA for the CDR3: TGTGCCAGCAGTTCTCGGACAGCCTTTCATGATGGCTACACCTTC. This codes for CASSSRTAFHDGYTF.

This rearrangement joins TRBV7-3 to TRBJ2-1; 12 bases align to TRBD2. This CDR3 comprises 20 residues. J lost 4 bases, V lost 2 bases, and 15 bases had no gene match. The germline CDR1 and CDR2 sequences are SGHTA and FQGTGA. This chain's CDR3 is CASSLYGREASGGEYNEQFF. The CDR3 DNA reads TGTGCCAGCAGCTTATATGGAAGGGAGGCTAGCGGGGGGGAATACAATGAGCAGTTCTTC.

J is TRBJ1-1 and V is TRBV6-6; TRBD1 matches 9 bases. CDR3 length equals 14 residues. From germline, CDR1 is MNHNY and CDR2 SVGAGI (reference sequence). The V gene end was trimmed by 7 bases and the J gene end by 4 bases; junction bases not matched to a gene: 7. CDR3 sequence reads: CASTLQGASTEAFF. The CDR3 DNA sequence: TGTGCCAGCACCTTACAGGGGGCGAGCACTGAAGCTTTCTTT.

V gene TRBV7-2 combines with J gene TRBJ2-7; TRBD2 is a possible D gene (5 bases). The CDR3 extends over 12 amino acids. V lost 3 bases and J lost 5, with 8 bases in between. Germline lookup yields CDR1 SGHTA and CDR2 FQGNSA. This CDR3 is CASSFSGNEQYF. In nucleotides, the CDR3 is TGTGCCAGCAGCTTCTCCGGGAACGAGCAGTACTTC.

The chain has TRBV7-8 and TRBJ2-1, with 9 bases matching TRBD2. The CDR3 sequence is 16 residues long. The germline V gene encodes CDR1 SGHVS and CDR2 FQNEAQ. The trim removed 3 bases at V and 8 bases at J, leaving 11 bases unmatched. CDR3 DNA: TGTGCCAGCAGCTTTGCCATAGCGGGAGCCCCAGATGAGCAGTTCTTC. Amino acid sequence: CASSFAIAGAPDEQFF.